The entry below gives a single T cell receptor (beta chain) sequence along with its context. The specificity of this receptor is unknown. Nothing much larger sits one base from this clone, and base qualities are not available. These data are taken from a study of T cell repertoires in cytomegalovirus infection (dated by TCRdb to between 2018 and 2020). Regarding the research as a whole: The HLA type of each donor mattered for the analysis, because public TCR beta signatures pointed to carriage of CMV infection along with the matching HLA type. The paper's findings and limits, for the study overall: The ex vivo response was dominated by HLA-C-restricted CMV-specific TCR beta clonotypes, which also provided the single most frequent clonotype in two of eight donors. In both this cohort and an independent cohort of approximately 350 donors, the cumulative frequency of public TCR beta family members distinguished carriers of CMV infection plus the relevant HLA type.

Its CDR3 holds 17 amino acids, cysteine through phenylalanine. Here the CDR3 DNA is all that survives: 51 bases in frame from base 1. The trim is 1 base for V and 2 bases for J, with a gap of 15 bases between the germline ends. Sequences SGHTA (CDR1) and FQGNSA (CDR2) are obtained from the germline V gene. Sequencing took place on an Illumina HiSeq 1500. TCRdb reworked the public reads: Q25 trimming with fastp, MiXCR clone assembly, productive beta chains retained. When rows share a CDR3 protein, they turn into one entry using the most common DNA and genes. Here the sample has 150,000 to 200,000 distinct CDR3 sequences; about 15% occur a single time. The biggest ten clones account for over 15% of the sample.

This chain joins TRBV7-2 to TRBJ2-1; TRBD2 could be the D gene, as 6 bases match. What was sequenced was CD8+ T cells from PBMCs. This sequence originates from a human donor in good health (CMV status not recorded). Some clones in this sample may be carry-over from other donors' samples. The CDR3 protein is CASSLDPLARAYNEQFF. In nucleotide form, the sequence is TGTGCCAGCAGCTTAGACCCCCTAGCGCGGGCCTACAATGAGCAGTTCTTC.